These 3 T cell receptor beta chains were sequenced from one sample in a study of CD8+ T cells in alopecia areata. Following extraction, RNA underwent reverse transcription to cDNA, which served as the sequencing template. The assay was immunoSEQ multiplex PCR, and TCRdb's table has in-frame clones only and misses some. The data show hundreds of thousands of clones, 67% seen once. Here the sequenced sample was CD4+ T cells sorted from blood, taken at week 0. The receptors were gathered from a human donor with alopecia areata.

The J gene is TRBJ2-1, the V gene TRBV2; D gene uncertain. The length of the CDR3 is 10 residues. Trimming removed 6 bases at V and 6 bases at J, with 3 bases between. Germline values: CDR1 SNHLY, CDR2 FYNNEI. The CDR3 loop reads CASRANEQFF. The CDR3 bases are TGTGCCAGCAGGGCCAATGAGCAGTTCTTC.

The rearrangement uses TRBV9 and TRBJ2-3; 8 nucleotides align to TRBD2. CDR3 length: 16 amino acids. Germline CDR1 SGDLS, CDR2 YYNGEE. Germline trimming cut 3 bases from V and 1 base from J; bases unmatched to any gene: 7. CDR3 sequence (DNA): TGTGCCAGCAGCGCCTTAGCGGGGAGGGGCACAGATACGCAGTATTTT. It yields the protein CASSALAGRGTDTQYF.

V and J are TRBV9 and TRBJ1-2, with D perhaps matching TRBD1 (5 bases). Deletions cut 4 bases from V and 4 bases from J, with 17 bases between. The CDR3 runs 15 residues. CDR1 and CDR2 (germline): SGDLS, YYNGEE. CDR3 DNA sequence: TGTGCCAGCAGCCCTAGTATCCGGGACGGCTATGGCTACACCTTC. This translates into CASSPSIRDGYGYTF.